A single sample is the source of the 15 T cell receptor beta chains below, sequenced in a study of cytomegalovirus exposure and HLA in healthy donors. PCR primers comprised 60 Vbeta and 13 Jbeta primers. The repertoire was sequenced with immunoSEQ multiplex PCR; TCRdb's copy has only in-frame clones and lacks some. Altogether more than 90,000 clones are present, 65% to 80% being singletons, with the ten largest covering 10%. Source material: PBMCs. These receptors originate from a man between 50 and 59 years old in good health and CMV-seronegative.

The chain employs TRBV19 and TRBJ2-2, with 11 bases that match TRBD2. V shed 5 bases and J 5 bases; nucleotides not matched to a gene: 4. CDR3 length equals 15 residues. Germline V gives CDR1 LNHDA, CDR2 SQIVND (reference sequence). CDR3 loop: CASSALAGGTGELFF. DNA of the CDR3: TGTGCCAGTAGTGCCCTAGCGGGAGGAACCGGGGAGCTGTTTTTT.

This clone showed up just a few times. V usage is TRBV30 and J usage is TRBJ2-3, with D possibly being TRBD2 (7 bases). Deletions cut 4 bases from V and 0 bases from J, with 11 bases between. The CDR3 spans 14 residues. Germline values: CDR1 GTSNPN, CDR2 SVGIG (reference sequence). This chain's CDR3 is CAWKGGVSTDTQYF. The CDR3 DNA reads as TGTGCCTGGAAGGGGGGGGTCAGCACAGATACGCAGTATTTT.

This clone has only one observation. The chain joins TRBV14 to TRBJ2-7; TRBD1 matches at 8 bases. V was clipped by 4 bases and J by 6 bases; unmatched bases: 8. This CDR3 comprises 14 residues. Germline values: CDR1 SGHDN, CDR2 FVKESK. In nucleotides, the CDR3 is TGTGCCAGCAGCCGGGCGACAGGGGAAACCGAGCAGTACTTC. Residues: CASSRATGETEQYF.

The chain links TRBV2 to TRBJ2-1; TRBD1 agrees at 11 bases. The CDR3 runs to 13 residues. Trimming at V came to 8 bases and at J to 4 bases, leaving 1 base not matched to a gene. Germline CDR1 reads SNHLY; CDR2 reads FYNNEI. CDR3 DNA sequence: TGTGCCAGCCGGGACAGGGGGTACAATGAGCAGTTCTTC. It yields the protein CASRDRGYNEQFF.

Notes on this clone: The same CDR3 also results from other DNA sequences found in this sample. The chain links TRBV15 to TRBJ2-7; 14 bases are a match to TRBD2. After removal of 1 base from V and 9 bases from J, the junction contained 11 bases not matched to a gene. CDR3 length equals 17 residues. Germline V gene data show CDR1 as LNHNV and CDR2 as YYDKDF (reference sequence). CDR3 DNA sequence: TGTGCCACCAGCAGAGTGGGGACGGGACTAGCGGGAGAAGTGCAGTACTTC. Amino acid sequence: CATSRVGTGLAGEVQYF.

The chain recombines TRBV7-9 with TRBJ2-7; no reliable D call. Germline V gene sequence: CDR1 SEHNR, CDR2 FQNEAQ (reference sequence). Trimming left V 2 bases short and J 5 bases short, with 7 bases between. CDR3 length: 12 residues. The CDR3 loop reads CASSLNRDEQYF. CDR3 sequence (DNA): TGTGCCAGCAGCTTAAACCGGGACGAGCAGTACTTC.

The chain has TRBV5-1 and TRBJ2-6, with 10 bases fitting TRBD1. The V gene's germline CDR1 is SGHRS and CDR2 YFSETQ. The CDR3 loop spans 19 amino acids. Germline trimming cut 4 bases from V and 0 bases from J; bases unmatched to any gene: 10. The CDR3, as DNA: TGCGCCAGCAGCCGAAGGACAGGGGGTAGATACTCTGGGGCCAACGTCCTGACTTTC. Amino acid sequence: CASSRRTGGRYSGANVLTF.

This clone was seen repeatedly, ten times or more. This rearrangement joins TRBV6-1 to TRBJ2-1; the D gene is possibly TRBD2 (7 bases). Trimming removed 8 bases at V and 8 bases at J, with 16 bases between. From germline, CDR1 is MNHNS and CDR2 SASEGT. The CDR3 contains 13 residues. In DNA form, the CDR3 reads TGTGCCAGCGTGGGGGGGGGCCTATATGAGCAGTTCTTC. Its translation: CASVGGGLYEQFF.

This chain uses TRBV6-5 with TRBJ2-1, with 8 bases matching TRBD1. The germline gives CDR1 MNHEY, CDR2 SVGAGI. CDR3 length equals 15 residues. Losses at the gene ends were 0 bases for V and 7 bases for J; bases not matched to a gene: 5. CDR3 loop: CASSYSSRGRNEQFF. CDR3 coding DNA: TGTGCCAGCAGTTACTCTAGCAGGGGGCGGAATGAGCAGTTCTTC.

V usage is TRBV2 and J usage is TRBJ1-4, with D possibly TRBD1 on 6 matching bases. Germline assignment: CDR1 SNHLY and CDR2 FYNNEI. CDR3 size: 15 residues. V was cut by 6 bases and J by 7 bases, with 18 bases left in between. The CDR3 region has the DNA TGTGCCAGCAGAGGACAACGGGGGGCGGGTGAAAAACTGTTTTTT. Protein sequence: CASRGQRGAGEKLFF.

CDR3 coding DNA: TGCGCCAGCAGCTGGGACACCTCTGGAAACACCATATATTTT. Translating gives CASSWDTSGNTIYF. This chain links TRBV5-1 with TRBJ1-3, with a possible D match to TRBD1 (6 bases). The CDR3 totals 14 residues. Germline V CDR1 and CDR2: SGHRS, YFSETQ. The ends were cut back, 3 bases at V and 0 bases at J, with 7 bases in the middle.

This clone was picked up a small number of times. The V gene is TRBV5-1, the J gene TRBJ1-5; a possible D gene is TRBD1 (5 bases). Deletions cut 3 bases from V and 0 bases from J, with 10 bases between. Germline values: CDR1 SGHRS, CDR2 YFSETQ. The CDR3 contains 15 residues. DNA of the CDR3: TGCGCCAGCAGCTGGGGCGGGACTAGCAATCAGCCCCAGCATTTT. Protein sequence: CASSWGGTSNQPQHF.

This rearrangement joins TRBV15 to TRBJ2-5; maybe TRBD2 (5 bases). This CDR3 is 13 amino acids long. CDR1 is LNHNV, CDR2 YYDKDF, per germline (reference sequence). Trimming took 1 base from V and 4 from J, leaving 7 bases between them. CDR3: CATSRAAGETQYF. CDR3 DNA: TGTGCCACCAGCAGAGCGGCGGGAGAGACCCAGTACTTC.

The V and J genes are TRBV5-6 and TRBJ1-6, with 7 bases lining up with TRBD1. The CDR3 covers 14 residues. The germline CDR1 and CDR2 sequences are SGHDT and YYEEEE. V lost 1 base and J lost 7; bases outside the gene matches: 2. CDR3 sequence: CASSLRGLNSPLHF. As DNA, the CDR3 is TGTGCCAGCAGCTTGAGGGGGCTCAATTCACCCCTCCACTTT.

This rearrangement joins TRBV27 to TRBJ1-2; 7 positions agree with TRBD1. Per germline, CDR1 MNHEY and CDR2 SMNVEV (reference sequence). The J segment lost 2 bases and the V segment lost 9 bases, leaving 12 bases of the junction unmatched. This CDR3 is built from 15 residues. CDR3 bases: TGTGCCAGGAGGGGGTGGGGACAGACCAACTATGGCTACACCTTC. Its protein product is CARRGWGQTNYGYTF.